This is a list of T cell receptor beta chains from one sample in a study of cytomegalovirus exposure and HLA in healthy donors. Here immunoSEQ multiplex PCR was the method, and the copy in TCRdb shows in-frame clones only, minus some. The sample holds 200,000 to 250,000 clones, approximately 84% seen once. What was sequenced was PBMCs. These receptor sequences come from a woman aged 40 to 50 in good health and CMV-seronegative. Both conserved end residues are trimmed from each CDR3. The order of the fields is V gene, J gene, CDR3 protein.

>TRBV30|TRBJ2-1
ARDTPDTNSYNEQF
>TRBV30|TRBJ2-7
AWSEAGYEQY
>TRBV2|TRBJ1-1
ASSETGVNTEAF
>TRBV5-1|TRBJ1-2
ASRAETATNYGYT
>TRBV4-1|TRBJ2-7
ASSQEPHSSYEQY
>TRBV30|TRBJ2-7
AWSVWGGPGEQY
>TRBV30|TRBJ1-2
AWRGLIPGHPGYT
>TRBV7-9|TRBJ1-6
ASSLVGAGGSPLH
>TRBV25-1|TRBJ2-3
ASRRNREGADTQY
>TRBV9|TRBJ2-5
ASSQDSFYQETQY
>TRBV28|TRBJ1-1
ASSLWGQGVSKDTEAF
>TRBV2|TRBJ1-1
ASRTDLNTEAF
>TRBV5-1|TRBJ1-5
ASSLTSGINQPQH
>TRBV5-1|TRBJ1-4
ASSLQGAGANEKLF
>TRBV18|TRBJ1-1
ASSLSDRGAYTEAF
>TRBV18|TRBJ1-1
ASSPPGQRNTEAF
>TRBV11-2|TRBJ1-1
ASSQGQTTEAF
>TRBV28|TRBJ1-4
ASSSGSTTNEKLF
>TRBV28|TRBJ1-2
ASSLPTVYGYT
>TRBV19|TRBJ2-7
ASSMVRDSSYEQY
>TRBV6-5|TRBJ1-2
ASSRQGADYGYT
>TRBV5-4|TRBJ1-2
ASSLNYGYT
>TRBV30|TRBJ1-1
AWQTGTIEAF
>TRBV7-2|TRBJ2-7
ASSLRGGSWEQY
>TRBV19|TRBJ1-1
ASRGIRAGEMNTEAF
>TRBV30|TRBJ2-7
AWRGTGSYEQY
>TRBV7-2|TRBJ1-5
ASSFGQALNQPQH
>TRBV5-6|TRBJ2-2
ASSLSGDWELF
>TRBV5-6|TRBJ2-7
ASSLSRMRGHGDYEQY
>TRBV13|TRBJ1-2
ASSLEGTDFYGYT
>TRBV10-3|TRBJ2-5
AIKPGGEVETQY
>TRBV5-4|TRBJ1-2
ASSLGRGQGLYGYT
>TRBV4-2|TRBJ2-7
ASSQPGTYEQY
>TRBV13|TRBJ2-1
ASSLTGGPKGARGNEQF
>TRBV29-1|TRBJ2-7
SVARDRGYEQY
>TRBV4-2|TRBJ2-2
ASSPATSDTGELF
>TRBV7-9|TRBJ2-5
ASSLEVARETQY
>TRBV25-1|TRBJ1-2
ASSAGVALGYT
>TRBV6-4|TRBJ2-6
ASSAVSGANVLT
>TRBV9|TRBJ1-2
ASSVTDSDSNYGYT
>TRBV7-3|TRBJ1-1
ASSPDGGLNTEAF
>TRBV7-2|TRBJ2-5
ASSLGTLAGGRETQY
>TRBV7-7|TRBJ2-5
ASSSSRTGAETQY
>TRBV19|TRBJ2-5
ASSMGHYQETQY
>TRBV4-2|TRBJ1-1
ASSQGTSMNTEAF
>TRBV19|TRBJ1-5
ASSGQVSNQPQH
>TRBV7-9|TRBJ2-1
ASSWGLRSYNEQF
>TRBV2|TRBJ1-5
ASSDEVIDQPQH
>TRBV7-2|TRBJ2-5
ASSLARVYGTQY
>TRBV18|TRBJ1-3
ASSPGRGTGNTIY
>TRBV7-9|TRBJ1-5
ASRGLNQPQH
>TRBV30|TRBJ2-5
AWSVRGGGETQY
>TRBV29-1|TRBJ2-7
SVIYVTDAYEQY
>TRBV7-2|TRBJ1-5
ASSPGQGETQH
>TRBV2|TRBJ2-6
ASGGSGANVLT